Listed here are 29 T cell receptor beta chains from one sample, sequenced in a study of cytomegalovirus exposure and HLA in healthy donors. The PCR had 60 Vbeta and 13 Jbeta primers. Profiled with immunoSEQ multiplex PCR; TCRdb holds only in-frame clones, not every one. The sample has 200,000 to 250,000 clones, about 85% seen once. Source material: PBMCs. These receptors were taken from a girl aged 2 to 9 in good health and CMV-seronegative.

The CDR3 nucleotides are TGTGCCAGCAGGAGCCTACTAAATAATTCACCCCTCCACTTT. Its translation is CASRSLLNNSPLHF. The chain uses TRBV6-5 and TRBJ1-6; D remains unclear. The CDR3 loop spans 14 amino acids. Trimming stripped 6 bases from V and 5 bases from J, with 11 bases between. CDR1 MNHEY and CDR2 SVGAGI come from the germline V gene.

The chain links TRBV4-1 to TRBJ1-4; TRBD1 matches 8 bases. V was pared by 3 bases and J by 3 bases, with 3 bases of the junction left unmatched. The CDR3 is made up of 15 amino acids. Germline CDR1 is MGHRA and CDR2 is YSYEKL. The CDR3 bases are TGCGCCAGCAGCCAGCAGGGGGCGGCTAATGAAAAACTGTTTTTT. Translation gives CASSQQGAANEKLFF.

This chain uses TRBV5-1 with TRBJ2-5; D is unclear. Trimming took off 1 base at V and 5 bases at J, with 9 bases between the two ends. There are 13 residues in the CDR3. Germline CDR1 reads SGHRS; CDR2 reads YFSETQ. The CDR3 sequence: CASSLNFVETQYF. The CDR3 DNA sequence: TGCGCCAGCAGCTTGAACTTTGTTGAGACCCAGTACTTC.

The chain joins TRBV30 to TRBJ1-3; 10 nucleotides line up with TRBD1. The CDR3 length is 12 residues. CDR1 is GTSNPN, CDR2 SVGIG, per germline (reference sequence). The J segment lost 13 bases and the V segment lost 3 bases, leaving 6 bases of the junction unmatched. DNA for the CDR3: TGTGCCTGGAGCGTCGGGACAGGGGAAATATATTTT. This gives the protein CAWSVGTGEIYF.

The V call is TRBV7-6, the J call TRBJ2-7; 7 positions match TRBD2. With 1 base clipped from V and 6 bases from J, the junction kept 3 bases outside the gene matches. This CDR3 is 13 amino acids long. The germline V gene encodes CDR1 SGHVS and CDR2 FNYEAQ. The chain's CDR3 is CASSLGGGFEQYF. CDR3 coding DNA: TGTGCCAGCAGCTTAGGGGGGGGTTTCGAGCAGTACTTC.

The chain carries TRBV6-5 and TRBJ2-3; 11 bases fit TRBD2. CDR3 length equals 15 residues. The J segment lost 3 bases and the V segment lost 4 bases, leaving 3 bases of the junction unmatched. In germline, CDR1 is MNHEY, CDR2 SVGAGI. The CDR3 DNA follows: TGTGCCAGCAGTTTCGGGACTAGCGGAACAGATACGCAGTATTTT. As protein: CASSFGTSGTDTQYF.

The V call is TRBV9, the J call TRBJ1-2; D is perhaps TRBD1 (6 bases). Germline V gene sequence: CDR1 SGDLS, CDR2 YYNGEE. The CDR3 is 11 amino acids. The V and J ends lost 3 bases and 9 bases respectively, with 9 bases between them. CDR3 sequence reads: CASSAGVRYTF. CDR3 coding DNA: TGTGCCAGCAGCGCAGGGGTACGCTACACCTTC.

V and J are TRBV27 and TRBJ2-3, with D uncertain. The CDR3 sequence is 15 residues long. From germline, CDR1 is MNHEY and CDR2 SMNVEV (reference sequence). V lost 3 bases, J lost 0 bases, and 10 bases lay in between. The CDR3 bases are TGTGCCAGCAGTTTGACTTCTCCTAGCACAGATACGCAGTATTTT. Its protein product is CASSLTSPSTDTQYF.

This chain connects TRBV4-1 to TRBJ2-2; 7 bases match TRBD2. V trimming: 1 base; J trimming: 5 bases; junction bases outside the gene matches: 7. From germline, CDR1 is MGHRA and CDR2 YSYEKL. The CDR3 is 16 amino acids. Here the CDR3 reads CASSQGSGVRTGELFF. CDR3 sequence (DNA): TGCGCCAGCAGCCAAGGAAGCGGGGTGAGGACCGGGGAGCTGTTTTTT.

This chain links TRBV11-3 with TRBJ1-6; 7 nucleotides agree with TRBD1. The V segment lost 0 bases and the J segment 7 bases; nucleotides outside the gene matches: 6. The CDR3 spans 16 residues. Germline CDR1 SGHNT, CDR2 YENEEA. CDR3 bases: TGTGCCAGCAGCTTAGATGAGGAGACAGGGAATTCACCCCTCCACTTT. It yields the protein CASSLDEETGNSPLHF.

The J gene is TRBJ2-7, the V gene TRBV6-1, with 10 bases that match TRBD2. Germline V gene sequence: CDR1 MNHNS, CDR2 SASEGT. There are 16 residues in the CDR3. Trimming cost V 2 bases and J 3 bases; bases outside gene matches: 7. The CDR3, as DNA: TGTGCCAGCAGTGAAAAGCGGGGGGGCTCCCTCTACGAGCAGTACTTC. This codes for CASSEKRGGSLYEQYF.

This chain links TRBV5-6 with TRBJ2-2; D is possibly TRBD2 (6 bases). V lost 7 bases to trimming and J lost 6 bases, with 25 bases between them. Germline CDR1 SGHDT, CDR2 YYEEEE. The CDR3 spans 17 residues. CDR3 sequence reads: CASWRLGNSGGAGELFF. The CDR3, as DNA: TGTGCCAGCTGGCGACTAGGTAATAGCGGAGGCGCCGGGGAGCTGTTTTTT.

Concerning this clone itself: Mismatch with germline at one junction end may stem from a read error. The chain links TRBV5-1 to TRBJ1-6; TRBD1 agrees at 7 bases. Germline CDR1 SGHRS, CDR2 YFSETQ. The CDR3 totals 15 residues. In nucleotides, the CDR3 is TGCGCCAGCAGTTTGGCGACAGGGAGAGTCTCACCCCTCCACTTT. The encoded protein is CASSLATGRVSPLHF.

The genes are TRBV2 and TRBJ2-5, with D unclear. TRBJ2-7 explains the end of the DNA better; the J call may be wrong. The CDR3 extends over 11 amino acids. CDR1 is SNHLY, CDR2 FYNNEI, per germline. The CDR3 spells CASSLNYEQYF. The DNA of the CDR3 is TGTGCCAGCAGTTTGAACTACGAGCAGTACTTC.

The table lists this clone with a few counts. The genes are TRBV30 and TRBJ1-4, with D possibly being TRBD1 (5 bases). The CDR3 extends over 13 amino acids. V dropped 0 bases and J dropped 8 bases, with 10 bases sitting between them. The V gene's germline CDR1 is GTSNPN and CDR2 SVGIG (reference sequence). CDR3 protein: CAWSVGRGEKLFF. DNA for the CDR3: TGTGCCTGGAGTGTAGGGCGGGGGGAAAAACTGTTTTTT.

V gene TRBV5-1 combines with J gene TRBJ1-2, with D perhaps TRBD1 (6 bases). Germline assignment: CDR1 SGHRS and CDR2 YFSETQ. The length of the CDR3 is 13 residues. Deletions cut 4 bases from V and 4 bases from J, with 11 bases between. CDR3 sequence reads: CASSLDRSYGYTF. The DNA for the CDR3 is TGCGCCAGCAGCCTCGACAGGAGCTATGGCTACACCTTC.

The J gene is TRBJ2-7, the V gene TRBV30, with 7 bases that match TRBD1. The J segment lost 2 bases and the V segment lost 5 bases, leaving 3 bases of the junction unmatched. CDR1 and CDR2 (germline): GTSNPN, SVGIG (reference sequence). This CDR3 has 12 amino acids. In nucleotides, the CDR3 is TGTGCCTGGGCACAGGGGACCTACGAGCAGTACTTC. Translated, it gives CAWAQGTYEQYF.

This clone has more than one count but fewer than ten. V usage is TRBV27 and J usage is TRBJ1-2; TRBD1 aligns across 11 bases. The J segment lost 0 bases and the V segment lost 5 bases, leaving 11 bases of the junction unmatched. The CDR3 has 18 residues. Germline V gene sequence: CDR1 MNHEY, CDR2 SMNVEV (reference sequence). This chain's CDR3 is CASSGTGGGSKANYGYTF. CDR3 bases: TGTGCCAGCAGTGGGACAGGGGGTGGGAGTAAAGCTAACTATGGCTACACCTTC.

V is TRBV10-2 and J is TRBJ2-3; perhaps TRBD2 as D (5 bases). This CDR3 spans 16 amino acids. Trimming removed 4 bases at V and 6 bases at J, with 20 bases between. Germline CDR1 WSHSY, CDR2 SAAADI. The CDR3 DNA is TGCGCCAGCAGTGTGGTGGTTCGAGGGTACACGGATACGCAGTATTTT. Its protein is CASSVVVRGYTDTQYF.

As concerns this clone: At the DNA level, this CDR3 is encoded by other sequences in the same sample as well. In DNA, the CDR3 is TGTGCCAGCAGTTTATCGGCAGGATCCTATGGCTACACCTTC. Protein product: CASSLSAGSYGYTF. This chain joins TRBV27 and TRBJ1-2; D uncertain. This CDR3 is built from 14 residues. V was shortened by 0 bases and J by 4 bases, with 9 bases between the two germline ends. The V gene's germline CDR1 is MNHEY and CDR2 SMNVEV (reference sequence).

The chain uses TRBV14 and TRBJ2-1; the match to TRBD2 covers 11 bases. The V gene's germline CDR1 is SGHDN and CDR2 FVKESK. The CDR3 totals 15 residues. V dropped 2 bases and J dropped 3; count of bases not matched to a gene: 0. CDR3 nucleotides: TGTGCCAGCAGCCAACTAGCGGGAGGCTACAATGAGCAGTTCTTC. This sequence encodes CASSQLAGGYNEQFF.

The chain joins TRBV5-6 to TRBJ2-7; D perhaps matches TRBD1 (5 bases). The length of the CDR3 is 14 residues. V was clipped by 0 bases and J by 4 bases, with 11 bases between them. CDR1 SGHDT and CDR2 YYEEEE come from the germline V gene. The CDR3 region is CASSLAAGLYEQYF. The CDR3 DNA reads TGTGCCAGCAGCTTGGCCGCAGGGCTATACGAGCAGTACTTC.

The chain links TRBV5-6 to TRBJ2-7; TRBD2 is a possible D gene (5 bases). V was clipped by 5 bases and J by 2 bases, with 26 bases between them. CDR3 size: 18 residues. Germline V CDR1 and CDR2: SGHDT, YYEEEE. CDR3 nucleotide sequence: TGTGCCAGCAGTCCCTACGTATCCGGGAACACTATGCCCTACGAGCAGTACTTC. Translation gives CASSPYVSGNTMPYEQYF.

The CDR3 coding sequence is TGTGCCAGCAGCCACCTACCGGGACAGGGGGATCCCGGGGAGCTGTTTTTT. Translating gives CASSHLPGQGDPGELFF. The chain combines TRBV7-9 with TRBJ2-2, with 11 nucleotides matching TRBD1. The CDR3 has 17 amino acids. After removal of 5 bases from V and 6 bases from J, the junction contained 11 bases not matched to a gene. Germline V gene data show CDR1 as SEHNR and CDR2 as FQNEAQ (reference sequence).

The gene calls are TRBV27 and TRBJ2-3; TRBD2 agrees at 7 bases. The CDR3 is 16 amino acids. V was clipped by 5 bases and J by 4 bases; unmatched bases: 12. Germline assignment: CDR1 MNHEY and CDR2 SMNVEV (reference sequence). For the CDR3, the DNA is TGTGCCAGCAGTCCCCAGGACCCGGGGGGTTCAGATACGCAGTATTTT. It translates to CASSPQDPGGSDTQYF.

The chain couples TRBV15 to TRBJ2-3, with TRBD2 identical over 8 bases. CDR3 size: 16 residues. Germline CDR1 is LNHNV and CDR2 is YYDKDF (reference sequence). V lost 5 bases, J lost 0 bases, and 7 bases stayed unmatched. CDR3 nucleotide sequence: TGTGCCACCAGCCGCGAGGCTAGCGGGAGCACAGATACGCAGTATTTT. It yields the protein CATSREASGSTDTQYF.

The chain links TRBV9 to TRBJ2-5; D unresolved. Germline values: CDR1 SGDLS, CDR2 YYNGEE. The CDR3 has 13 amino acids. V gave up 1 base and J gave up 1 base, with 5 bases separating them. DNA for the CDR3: TGTGCCAGCAGCGTAATCAGCCAAGAGACCCAGTACTTC. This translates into CASSVISQETQYF.

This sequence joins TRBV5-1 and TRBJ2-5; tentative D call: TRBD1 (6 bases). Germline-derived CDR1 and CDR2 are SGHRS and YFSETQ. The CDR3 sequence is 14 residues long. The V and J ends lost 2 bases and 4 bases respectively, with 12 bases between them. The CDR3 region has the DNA TGCGCCAGCAGCTTTTGGGGGCCGATAGAGACCCAGTACTTC. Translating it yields CASSFWGPIETQYF.

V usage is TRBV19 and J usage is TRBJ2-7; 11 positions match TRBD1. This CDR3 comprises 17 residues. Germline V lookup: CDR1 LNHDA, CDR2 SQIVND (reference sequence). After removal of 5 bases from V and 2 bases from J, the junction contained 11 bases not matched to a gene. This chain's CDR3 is CASSLLGTGGWTYEQYF. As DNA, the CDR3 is TGTGCCAGTAGTCTACTCGGGACAGGGGGTTGGACCTACGAGCAGTACTTC.